Below are 25 T cell receptor beta chains sequenced from a single sample in a study of CD4 T cells in relation to SARS-CoV-2 and coronaviruses (dated by TCRdb to the early 2020s). CD4+ T cells from unexposed donors were collected before the COVID-19 pandemic (2011-2018). The EasySep CD4+ T cell isolation kit was used to isolate CD4+ T cells once the cultures had run for under twelve days. Libraries were constructed by the immunoSEQ multiplex PCR assay. This is the immuneACCESS table as TCRdb keeps it, with only in-frame sequences that have V and J called. A part of the clones is gone; compared with another copy, unresolved V genes explain less than half, and the rest is unexplained. This sample has under 25,000 clones in its table, and roughly 80% of those were observed once. The ten largest clones capture around 16% of the sample. Their antigen targets remain unknown. Sample: CD4+ T cells from PBMCs, cultured in vitro. These receptors were taken from a human donor in good health.

The rearrangement joins TRBV5-8 to TRBJ2-3; D possibly corresponds to TRBD1 (5 bases). V was pared by 0 bases and J by 3 bases, with 11 bases between. CDR1 is SGHTS and CDR2 is YDEGEE in the germline V gene. The CDR3 is made up of 15 amino acids. CDR3 protein: CASSLESGPTDTQYF. DNA for the CDR3: TGTGCCAGCAGCTTGGAGTCAGGGCCGACAGATACGCAGTATTTT. The whole variable domain, remainder taken from reference TRBV5-8 and TRBJ2-3, is EAGVTQSPTHLIKTRGQQATLRCSPISGHTSVYWYQQALGLGLQFLLWYDEGEERNRGNFPPRFSGRQFPNYSSELNVNALELEDSALYLCASSLESGPTDTQYFGPGTRLTVL.

The chain uses TRBV30 and TRBJ2-7; D may be TRBD1 or TRBD2 (5 bases each). The CDR3 has 18 amino acids. V lost 0 bases to trimming and J lost 0 bases, with 21 bases between them. Germline CDR1 GTSNPN, CDR2 SVGIG (reference sequence). The CDR3 reads CAWSVGGGRAPSSYEQYF. The CDR3 DNA is TGTGCCTGGAGTGTCGGAGGCGGCAGGGCCCCTAGCTCCTACGAGCAGTACTTC.

The rearrangement uses TRBV28 and TRBJ1-2; weak D call: TRBD1 (5 bases). There are 12 residues in the CDR3. The V gene's germline CDR1 is MDHEN and CDR2 SYDVKM. Trimming stripped 3 bases from V and 13 bases from J, with 15 bases between. The CDR3 is CASSFVARGGTF. CDR3 in DNA: TGTGCCAGCAGTTTTGTAGCTCGGGGGGGCACCTTC.

This clone was picked up a small number of times. In nucleotides, the CDR3 is TGCAGCGAGCGTATGAACACTGAAGCTTTCTTT. It is translated as CSERMNTEAFF. V and J are TRBV29-1 and TRBJ1-1; D not resolved. Trimming removed 7 bases at V and 0 bases at J, with 6 bases between. From germline, CDR1 is SQVTM and CDR2 ANQGSEA. This CDR3 contains 11 residues.

The genes are TRBV19 and TRBJ1-3, with D perhaps TRBD1 (5 bases). V dropped 6 bases and J dropped 7 bases, with 13 bases sitting between them. Germline loops: CDR1 LNHDA, CDR2 SQIVND (reference sequence). The CDR3 contains 13 residues. The CDR3 protein is CASSRGARNTIYF. CDR3 DNA sequence: TGTGCCAGTAGCAGAGGGGCACGGAACACCATATATTTT. The full variable domain, in which reference TRBV19 and TRBJ1-3 provide the parts outside the CDR3, is DGGITQSPKYLFRKEGQNVTLSCEQNLNHDAMYWYRQDPGQGLRLIYYSQIVNDFQKGDIAEGYSVSREKKESFPLTVTSAQKNPTAFYLCASSRGARNTIYFGEGSWLTVV.

The chain is built from TRBV5-1 and TRBJ2-4; D is ambiguous. This CDR3 is built from 13 residues. V was clipped by 4 bases and J by 1 base, with 6 bases between them. Germline V lookup: CDR1 SGHRS, CDR2 YFSETQ. The CDR3 sequence: CASSPEAKNIQYF. DNA for the CDR3: TGCGCCAGCAGCCCAGAGGCCAAAAACATTCAGTACTTC. Based on the CDR3 plus reference TRBV5-1 and TRBJ2-4, the full variable domain is KAGVTQTPRYLIKTRGQQVTLSCSPISGHRSVSWYQQTPGQGLQFLFEYFSETQRNKGNFPGRFSGRQFSNSRSEMNVSTLELGDSALYLCASSPEAKNIQYFGAGTRLSVL.

A note on this clone: The junction differs from germline at one of its ends, possibly a read error. V gene TRBV6-5 combines with J gene TRBJ1-4; a weak D match, TRBD1 (5 bases). From germline, CDR1 is MNHEY and CDR2 SVGAGI. CDR3 length: 14 residues. The CDR3 DNA sequence: TGTGCCGGCAGGGTTAGCCCAACTAATGAAAAACTGTTTTTT. Protein sequence: CAGRVSPTNEKLFF.

This clone was detected only a few times. CDR3 sequence reads: CAWSSTGYKTDTQYF. The CDR3, as DNA: TGTGCCTGGAGTTCGACTGGATATAAAACAGATACGCAGTATTTT. The chain is built from TRBV30 and TRBJ2-3; D not certain. The CDR3 has 15 amino acids. Per the germline V gene, CDR1 is GTSNPN and CDR2 is SVGIG (reference sequence). The V end lost 2 bases, the J end lost 3 bases, and 15 bases lay between the germline ends. The full variable domain, completed using reference TRBV30 and TRBJ2-3, is SQTIHQWPATLVQPVGSPLSLECTVEGTSNPNLYWYRQAAGRGLQLLFYSVGIGQISSEVPQNLSASRPQDRQFILSSKKLLLSDSGFYLCAWSSTGYKTDTQYFGPGTRLTVL.

This clone has a handful of counts. The gene calls are TRBV7-8 and TRBJ1-5, with a weak D call TRBD1 (6 bases). This CDR3 comprises 17 residues. Germline V gene sequence: CDR1 SGHVS, CDR2 FQNEAQ. V dropped 5 bases and J dropped 0 bases, with 17 bases sitting between them. The CDR3 DNA follows: TGTGCCAGCAGCCCTAATCCGGGACATTATAGCAATCAGCCCCAGCATTTT. Translated, it gives CASSPNPGHYSNQPQHF.

The V and J genes are TRBV28 and TRBJ1-2, with 7 bases lining up with TRBD1. The V gene's germline CDR1 is MDHEN and CDR2 SYDVKM. The V gene end was trimmed by 6 bases and the J gene end by 8 bases; junction bases not matched to a gene: 9. CDR3 length: 13 residues. The CDR3 DNA reads TGTGCCAGCAGCCCGGGAGGGGGCAAGGGCTACACCTTC. Protein product: CASSPGGGKGYTF.

V is TRBV5-1 and J is TRBJ2-3, with 9 bases fitting TRBD2. Germline CDR1 and CDR2: SGHRS and YFSETQ. The CDR3 length is 15 residues. V lost 4 bases and J lost 0; bases outside the gene matches: 3. The CDR3 bases are TGCGCCAGCAGCGTAGCGGGAGATAGCACAGATACGCAGTATTTT. It yields the protein CASSVAGDSTDTQYF.

This chain joins TRBV15 and TRBJ1-1; 8 nucleotides agree with TRBD1. V trimming: 3 bases; J trimming: 4 bases; junction bases outside the gene matches: 7. The CDR3 contains 15 residues. Looked up from germline, CDR1 is LNHNV and CDR2 is YYDKDF (reference sequence). In DNA, the CDR3 is TGTGCCACCAGCAGGTATGGACAGGGAGGCACTGAAGCTTTCTTT. Residues: CATSRYGQGGTEAFF.

The chain is built from TRBV6-6 and TRBJ1-1; the D is unclear. The CDR3 runs to 12 residues. In germline, CDR1 is MNHNY, CDR2 SVGAGI (reference sequence). V dropped 4 bases and J dropped 10 bases, with 13 bases sitting between them. CDR3 loop: CASSSANGGAFF. In nucleotides, the CDR3 is TGTGCCAGCAGTTCGGCCAATGGTGGAGCTTTCTTT.

This chain uses TRBV2 with TRBJ1-5; tentatively, D is TRBD1 (5 bases). Trimming removed 1 base at V and 4 bases at J, with 5 bases between. Germline loops: CDR1 SNHLY, CDR2 FYNNEI. The CDR3 length is 13 residues. The CDR3 DNA is TGTGCCAGCAGTGAAGAGGGGAATCAGCCCCAGCATTTT. Its protein product is CASSEEGNQPQHF.

The chain combines TRBV6-1 with TRBJ2-7; possibly TRBD1 or TRBD2 for D (5 bases each). This CDR3 is 13 amino acids long. The germline V gene encodes CDR1 MNHNS and CDR2 SASEGT. Trimming cost V 3 bases and J 2 bases, with 8 bases left between them. The CDR3 DNA reads as TGTGCCAGCAGTGAGAGGGGCCCCTACGAGCAGTACTTC. It is translated as CASSERGPYEQYF.

V usage is TRBV10-2 and J usage is TRBJ2-7; 10 bases line up with TRBD1. This CDR3 contains 13 residues. Germline V gene sequence: CDR1 WSHSY, CDR2 SAAADI. V trimming: 6 bases; J trimming: 4 bases; junction bases outside the gene matches: 3. CDR3 amino acids: CASRGDRGYEQYF. The CDR3 DNA sequence: TGCGCCAGCAGGGGGGACAGGGGTTACGAGCAGTACTTC.

This chain uses TRBV12-3 or TRBV12-4 with TRBJ1-3; no definite D call. The CDR3 spans 12 residues. The V end was cut by 4 bases, the J end by 3 bases, with 4 bases between. The CDR3 DNA is TGTGCCAGCAGTTCGTTTGGAAACACCATATATTTT. Residues: CASSSFGNTIYF.

The rearrangement links TRBV7-9 to TRBJ1-4; the D gene is possibly TRBD1 (6 bases). The V and J ends lost 5 bases and 7 bases respectively, with 20 bases between them. Germline V gene sequence: CDR1 SEHNR, CDR2 FQNEAQ (reference sequence). There are 16 residues in the CDR3. The CDR3: CASSPWEGVRAEKLFF. CDR3 nucleotide sequence: TGTGCCAGCAGCCCCTGGGAGGGGGTTCGGGCTGAAAAACTGTTTTTT.

V is TRBV2 and J is TRBJ1-1, with D uncertain. Germline CDR1 is SNHLY and CDR2 is FYNNEI. Trimming left V 3 bases short and J 2 bases short, with 10 bases between. CDR3 length: 14 amino acids. This CDR3 is CASSDRTRNTEAFF. DNA of the CDR3: TGTGCCAGCAGTGACAGAACTCGTAACACTGAAGCTTTCTTT.

The rearrangement links TRBV5-1 to TRBJ1-6; 7 positions agree with TRBD1. The V and J ends lost 7 bases and 4 bases, in that order; junction bases with no gene match: 2. Germline-derived CDR1 and CDR2 are SGHRS and YFSETQ. This CDR3 region has 13 residues. The chain's CDR3 is CASSQGYNSPLHF. CDR3 nucleotides: TGCGCCAGCTCACAGGGGTATAATTCACCCCTCCACTTT.

The table lists this clone with a count of one. The CDR3: CASRLDRVYNEQFF. The CDR3 bases are TGTGCCAGCAGGCTGGACAGAGTCTACAATGAGCAGTTCTTC. This chain connects TRBV5-5 to TRBJ2-1, with D possibly being TRBD1 (6 bases). Germline V gene sequence: CDR1 SGHKS, CDR2 YYEKEE (reference sequence). The V gene lost 5 bases and the J gene lost 3 bases, with 12 bases spanning the gap. CDR3 length equals 14 residues. The full variable domain, completed using reference TRBV5-5 and TRBJ2-1, is DAGVTQSPTHLIKTRGQQVTLRCSPISGHKSVSWYQQVLGQGPQFIFQYYEKEERGRGNFPDRFSARQFPNYSSELNVNALLLGDSALYLCASRLDRVYNEQFFGPGTRLTVL.

The chain combines TRBV5-4 with TRBJ2-7; 11 nucleotides align to TRBD1. V lost 4 bases to trimming and J lost 3 bases; unmatched junction nucleotides: 6. The CDR3 runs to 15 residues. Germline V gene sequence: CDR1 SGHNT, CDR2 YYREEE (reference sequence). CDR3 DNA: TGTGCCAGCAGCCATACCGGGACAGGGGGCTACGAGCAGTACTTC. It codes for CASSHTGTGGYEQYF.

The chain couples TRBV6-5 to TRBJ2-1; 9 nucleotides line up with TRBD1. J lost 2 bases, V lost 6 bases, and 5 bases had no gene match. Germline V gives CDR1 MNHEY, CDR2 SVGAGI. CDR3 length: 15 residues. The CDR3 DNA follows: TGTGCCAGCAGCCTGGACAGGGGAGCCTACAATGAGCAGTTCTTC. Protein product: CASSLDRGAYNEQFF.

This clone was seen more than once but under ten times. The chain joins TRBV3-1 (or the pseudogene TRBV3-2) to TRBJ2-3; 8 bases agree with TRBD1. Trimming took 5 bases from V and 4 from J; bases not matched to a gene: 17. There are 18 residues in the CDR3. Germline V CDR1 and CDR2: LGHDT, YNNKEL (reference sequence). The CDR3 coding sequence is TGTGCCAGCAGCTACAAGACAGGGGTTAGTCTTTTCGCAGATACGCAGTATTTT. Translated, it gives CASSYKTGVSLFADTQYF.

This chain links TRBV4-2 with TRBJ2-1; 7 bases agree with TRBD2. The germline V gene has CDR1 LGHNA and CDR2 YNFKEQ. This CDR3 has 16 residues. With V trimmed by 4 bases and J by 4 bases, 10 bases remained unmatched. This chain's CDR3 is CASSPQSASGYNEQFF. In DNA form, the CDR3 reads TGTGCCAGCAGCCCCCAATCGGCTAGCGGATACAATGAGCAGTTCTTC.